One and the same sample provided the 27 T cell receptor beta chains below, sequenced in a study of OX40 agonist ivuxolimab in advanced cancers. Using immunoSEQ multiplex PCR, the repertoire was profiled, and TCRdb retains in-frame clones only, with some absent. The sample lists more than 80,000 clones, 91% occurring once. The sequenced sample was CD4+ or CD8+ T cells sorted from blood, obtained in a trial of the OX40 agonist ivuxolimab. Receptors were obtained from an adult with an advanced solid tumor such as melanoma, head and neck, liver or kidney cancer.

The chain combines TRBV10-1 with TRBJ1-5, with TRBD1 identical over 9 bases. Per the germline V gene, CDR1 is WNHNN and CDR2 is SYGVQD (reference sequence). J gave up 5 bases and V 4 bases, and 3 bases lay outside the gene matches. The CDR3 contains 14 residues. CDR3: CASSGWTGDQPQHF. The CDR3 nucleotides read TGCGCCAGCAGTGGATGGACAGGGGATCAGCCCCAGCATTTT.

The genes are TRBV4-1 and TRBJ1-5; D unresolved. The V end lost 4 bases, the J end lost 1 base, and 11 bases lay between the germline ends. CDR1 MGHRA and CDR2 YSYEKL come from the germline V gene. The CDR3 has 15 amino acids. The CDR3 is CASSPYRLSNQPQHF. Here the CDR3 DNA reads TGCGCCAGCAGCCCCTACAGACTGAGCAATCAGCCCCAGCATTTT.

The chain couples TRBV14 to TRBJ2-3; the D is unclear. The CDR3 contains 13 residues. Trimming shortened V by 0 bases and J by 4 bases, and 5 bases separated the two germline ends. CDR1 and CDR2 (germline): SGHDN, FVKESK. CDR3 loop: CASSQDRADTQYF. The CDR3 DNA sequence: TGTGCCAGCAGCCAAGATCGTGCAGATACGCAGTATTTT.

This clone was recorded only once. V gene TRBV30 combines with J gene TRBJ2-7, with TRBD2 matching 7 bases. Germline V gives CDR1 GTSNPN, CDR2 SVGIG (reference sequence). This CDR3 comprises 14 residues. The V and J ends lost 5 bases and 2 bases, in that order; junction bases with no gene match: 9. The CDR3 sequence is CAWADPGTTYEQYV. CDR3 sequence (DNA): TGTGCCTGGGCAGACCCAGGGACTACCTACGAGCAGTACGTC.

The CDR3 DNA reads TGTGCCAGCAGCCCCTCGGGGGATACGCAGTATTTT. This codes for CASSPSGDTQYF. The chain is built from TRBV9 and TRBJ2-3; the D gene is possibly TRBD2 (5 bases). CDR3 size: 12 residues. Germline-derived CDR1 and CDR2 are SGDLS and YYNGEE. V lost 4 bases to trimming and J lost 6 bases, with 9 bases between them.

The rearrangement joins TRBV4-1 to TRBJ2-1; 9 bases are a match to TRBD2. CDR1 and CDR2 from the germline V gene are MGHRA and YSYEKL. CDR3 length: 14 amino acids. The J segment lost 6 bases and the V segment lost 5 bases, leaving 5 bases of the junction unmatched. CDR3 protein: CASSRASGANEQFF. The CDR3 DNA is TGCGCCAGCAGCAGGGCTAGCGGGGCCAATGAGCAGTTCTTC.

The chain uses TRBV4-3 and TRBJ1-5; a possible D gene is TRBD1 (5 bases). V shed 1 base and J shed 9 bases, with 16 bases lying between them. The CDR3 consists of 15 residues. CDR1 is LGHNA and CDR2 is YSLEER in the germline V gene. CDR3 in amino acids: CASSQVLGPGGPQHF. The CDR3 DNA follows: TGCGCCAGCAGCCAAGTTTTGGGGCCGGGAGGGCCCCAGCATTTT.

The rearrangement uses TRBV9 and TRBJ1-1; tentative D call: TRBD1 (5 bases). V lost 4 bases and J lost 5, with 15 bases in between. Germline V gene data show CDR1 as SGDLS and CDR2 as YYNGEE. The CDR3 runs 14 residues. DNA for the CDR3: TGTGCCAGCAGCCCACCTGGGGGATATACTGAAGCTTTCTTT. Translating gives CASSPPGGYTEAFF.

The chain links TRBV4-1 to TRBJ1-5; TRBD1 is a possible D gene (5 bases). V was cut by 1 base and J by 6 bases, with 10 bases left in between. The CDR3 totals 14 residues. Germline CDR1 MGHRA, CDR2 YSYEKL. The CDR3 DNA sequence: TGCGCCAGCAGCCAAGTCTCAGGGACTCAGCCCCAGCATTTT. Translating gives CASSQVSGTQPQHF.

This clone was detected a few times. The chain couples TRBV5-8 to TRBJ1-1; D gene unclear. From germline, CDR1 is SGHTS and CDR2 YDEGEE. This CDR3 has 11 residues. V lost 0 bases, J lost 4 bases, and 1 base lay in between. The CDR3 nucleotides read TGTGCCAGCAGCTTGGTCACTGAAGCTTTCTTT. Translating it yields CASSLVTEAFF.

The chain combines TRBV5-6 with TRBJ2-2, with 7 nucleotides matching TRBD1. With 0 bases clipped from V and 3 bases from J, the junction kept 5 bases outside the gene matches. Germline lookup yields CDR1 SGHDT and CDR2 YYEEEE. The CDR3 is 16 residues long. CDR3 residues: CASSLGVQGDTGELFF. The CDR3 nucleotides are TGTGCCAGCAGCTTGGGTGTTCAGGGGGACACCGGGGAGCTGTTTTTT.

The rearrangement links TRBV30 to TRBJ1-6, with D maybe TRBD1 (5 bases). V was pared by 5 bases and J by 0 bases, with 14 bases between. This CDR3 region has 16 residues. CDR1 is GTSNPN, CDR2 SVGIG, per germline (reference sequence). CDR3 loop: CAWDQGHSSYNSPLHF. In DNA, the CDR3 is TGTGCCTGGGACCAGGGCCATAGCTCCTATAATTCACCCCTCCACTTT. Full variable domain (outside the CDR3, taken from reference TRBV30 and TRBJ1-6): SQTIHQWPATLVQPVGSPLSLECTVEGTSNPNLYWYRQAAGRGLQLLFYSVGIGQISSEVPQNLSASRPQDRQFILSSKKLLLSDSGFYLCAWDQGHSSYNSPLHFGNGTRLTVT.

The chain has TRBV9 and TRBJ2-1, with a tentative D call TRBD1 (6 bases). CDR1 is SGDLS and CDR2 is YYNGEE in the germline V gene. V lost 6 bases and J lost 0, with 10 bases in between. The CDR3 covers 14 residues. The CDR3 region has the DNA TGTGCCAGCAACGAAGGGGGCTCCTACAATGAGCAGTTCTTC. This codes for CASNEGGSYNEQFF.

This chain connects TRBV6-1 to TRBJ2-7; no firm D call. In germline, CDR1 is MNHNS, CDR2 SASEGT. There are 13 residues in the CDR3. The germline V and J ends were trimmed by 0 bases and 4 bases, with 7 bases remaining between them. The CDR3 region is CASSEAPTYEQYF. DNA for the CDR3: TGTGCCAGCAGTGAAGCCCCGACTTACGAGCAGTACTTC.

The V and J genes are TRBV30 and TRBJ2-3, with 10 bases lining up with TRBD2. Germline CDR1 and CDR2: GTSNPN and SVGIG (reference sequence). This CDR3 has 15 residues. V shed 4 bases and J 2 bases; nucleotides not matched to a gene: 6. CDR3 protein: CAWTHSGGPTDTQYF. CDR3 bases: TGTGCCTGGACCCATAGCGGGGGGCCCACAGATACGCAGTATTTT. Variable domain in full (rest from reference TRBV30 and TRBJ2-3): SQTIHQWPATLVQPVGSPLSLECTVEGTSNPNLYWYRQAAGRGLQLLFYSVGIGQISSEVPQNLSASRPQDRQFILSSKKLLLSDSGFYLCAWTHSGGPTDTQYFGPGTRLTVL.

The gene calls are TRBV7-6 and TRBJ2-1, with TRBD2 identical over 12 bases. The CDR3 extends over 14 amino acids. Germline V CDR1 and CDR2: SGHVS, FNYEAQ. V lost 4 bases, J lost 6 bases, and 1 base stayed unmatched. The DNA of the CDR3 is TGTGCCAGCAGCTGGACTAGCGGGGTCAATGAGCAGTTCTTC. This gives the protein CASSWTSGVNEQFF. The full variable domain, completed using reference TRBV7-6 and TRBJ2-1, is GAGVSQSPRYKVTKRGQDVALRCDPISGHVSLYWYRQALGQGPEFLTYFNYEAQQDKSGLPNDRFSAERPEGSISTLTIQRTEQRDSAMYRCASSWTSGVNEQFFGPGTRLTVL.

This clone showed up just once. V usage is TRBV4-3 and J usage is TRBJ2-1; 10 nucleotides agree with TRBD2. Trimming took 0 bases from V and 8 from J; bases not matched to a gene: 16. This CDR3 has 19 amino acids. Germline loops: CDR1 LGHNA, CDR2 YSLEER. The CDR3 loop reads CASSQEWPYLAGAFHEQFF. The CDR3 bases are TGCGCCAGCAGCCAAGAATGGCCCTACCTAGCGGGAGCATTCCATGAGCAGTTCTTC.

This sequence joins TRBV4-1 and TRBJ2-1; 11 bases agree with TRBD2. The CDR3 sequence is 17 residues long. Germline trimming cut 4 bases from V and 4 bases from J; bases unmatched to any gene: 9. Per the germline V gene, CDR1 is MGHRA and CDR2 is YSYEKL. CDR3 bases: TGCGCCAGCAGCCCGCACAGAGGGACTAGCGGATACAATGAGCAGTTCTTC. Protein: CASSPHRGTSGYNEQFF.

This clone came up once. The chain employs TRBV6-5 and TRBJ1-5; D unresolved. Germline V CDR1 and CDR2: MNHEY, SVGAGI. Trimming removed 4 bases at V and 7 bases at J, with 14 bases between. The CDR3 has 14 residues. In DNA form, the CDR3 reads TGTGCCAGCAGTTCCAGCCGTCTTGGGCAGCCCCAGCATTTT. Its translation: CASSSSRLGQPQHF.

The genes are TRBV19 and TRBJ2-7, with TRBD2 identical over 7 bases. The CDR3 has 16 amino acids. After removal of 5 bases from V and 1 base from J, the junction contained 11 bases not matched to a gene. CDR1 is LNHDA and CDR2 is SQIVND in the germline V gene (reference sequence). The CDR3 protein is CASSPTPGGPSYEQYF. The CDR3, as DNA: TGTGCCAGTAGTCCCACTCCGGGGGGACCTTCCTACGAGCAGTACTTC.

The V gene is TRBV28, the J gene TRBJ2-7; tentatively, D is TRBD1 or TRBD2 (6 bases each). V gave up 4 bases and J gave up 1 base, with 20 bases separating them. The CDR3 is 17 amino acids. Germline V gene data show CDR1 as MDHEN and CDR2 as SYDVKM. The DNA for the CDR3 is TGTGCCAGCAGTTGGACAGCATCCCATGGAGGGTCCTACGAGCAGTACTTC. Translated, it gives CASSWTASHGGSYEQYF.

The CDR3 protein is CASSPRDGGGYEQYF. CDR3 DNA sequence: TGTGCCAGCTCACCACGCGACGGGGGAGGCTACGAGCAGTACTTC. J is TRBJ2-7 and V is TRBV18, with a weak D call TRBD2 (6 bases). The V and J ends lost 1 base and 3 bases respectively, with 13 bases between them. Germline V gene lookup returns CDR1 KGHSH and CDR2 LQKENI. The CDR3 consists of 15 residues.

This chain uses TRBV30 with TRBJ1-1; D gene uncertain. Germline V gene lookup returns CDR1 GTSNPN and CDR2 SVGIG (reference sequence). V gave up 0 bases and J gave up 5 bases, with 7 bases separating them. The CDR3 has 12 amino acids. DNA for the CDR3: TGTGCCTGGAGTGTAATGGGGACTGAAGCTTTCTTT. It translates to CAWSVMGTEAFF.

The chain couples TRBV6-5 to TRBJ1-5; D is perhaps TRBD1 (6 bases). V gave up 5 bases and J gave up 7 bases, with 15 bases separating them. This CDR3 comprises 14 residues. CDR1 MNHEY and CDR2 SVGAGI come from the germline V gene. In DNA, the CDR3 is TGTGCCAGCAGTACCGGACAGTTATGGCAGCCCCAGCATTTT. Residues: CASSTGQLWQPQHF.

The genes are TRBV11-2 and TRBJ2-7; no firm D call. This CDR3 is built from 10 residues. Germline V gene lookup returns CDR1 SGHAT and CDR2 FQNNGV. V was shortened by 5 bases and J by 4 bases, with 3 bases between the two germline ends. The CDR3 is CASSLYEQYF. The CDR3, as DNA: TGTGCCAGCAGCCTATACGAGCAGTACTTC. The whole variable domain, filled in from reference TRBV11-2 and TRBJ2-7, reads EAGVAQSPRYKIIEKRQSVAFWCNPISGHATLYWYQQILGQGPKLLIQFQNNGVVDDSQLPKDRFSAERLKGVDSTLKIQPAKLEDSAVYLCASSLYEQYFGPGTRLTVT.

This sequence joins TRBV29-1 and TRBJ2-3; no clear D. CDR1 and CDR2 (germline): SQVTM, ANQGSEA. V lost 0 bases to trimming and J lost 4 bases, with 11 bases between them. This CDR3 has 14 amino acids. The CDR3 sequence is CSVEDSPLADTQYF. Here the CDR3 DNA reads TGCAGCGTTGAAGATTCCCCTCTGGCAGATACGCAGTATTTT.

The chain combines TRBV13 with TRBJ2-7; the match to TRBD2 covers 10 bases. CDR1 and CDR2 from the germline V gene are PRHDT and FYEKMQ (reference sequence). J was trimmed by 6 bases and V by 2 bases; bases with no gene match: 4. This CDR3 has 14 amino acids. CDR3 in amino acids: CASSLSSGRPEQYV. For the CDR3, the DNA is TGTGCCAGCAGCTTATCTAGCGGGAGACCCGAGCAGTACGTC.